One sample yielded the 29 T cell receptor beta chains listed below, sequenced in a study of T cell responses to AZD1222 COVID-19 vaccine. The repertoire was sequenced with immunoSEQ multiplex PCR; TCRdb's copy has only in-frame clones and lacks some. The data show under 150,000 clones, with roughly 92% seen just once and around 1.5% held by the top ten. The sequenced sample was peripheral blood, obtained 28 days after the second AZD1222 dose. The origin of the receptors is an adult who received the AZD1222 COVID-19 vaccine.

This rearrangement joins TRBV12-3 or TRBV12-4 to TRBJ2-2; no definite D call. The CDR3 runs to 11 residues. Trimming cost V 5 bases and J 6 bases, with 4 bases left between them. The CDR3 DNA reads TGTGCCAGCAGTCCGCCCGGGGAGCTGTTTTTT. It codes for CASSPPGELFF.

This sequence joins TRBV11-2 and TRBJ1-1, with no clear D. Germline CDR1 is SGHAT and CDR2 is FQNNGV. V lost 1 base and J 3 bases, leaving 15 bases between the germline ends. There are 16 residues in the CDR3. The CDR3 DNA follows: TGTGCCAGCAGCTTAGGGTCGGGAGGGCGAGACACTGAAGCTTTCTTT. It specifies CASSLGSGGRDTEAFF.

The genes are TRBV27 and TRBJ2-7; 8 bases fit TRBD1. Losses at the gene ends were 4 bases for V and 2 bases for J; bases not matched to a gene: 7. The germline V gene encodes CDR1 MNHEY and CDR2 SMNVEV (reference sequence). This CDR3 comprises 15 residues. The CDR3 DNA reads as TGTGCCAGCAGTTCACGCCGGGACAGGACCTACGAGCAGTACTTC. Its protein product is CASSSRRDRTYEQYF.

The gene calls are TRBV27 and TRBJ1-6; 8 bases align to TRBD1. Germline trimming cut 8 bases from V and 10 bases from J; bases unmatched to any gene: 7. Germline-derived CDR1 and CDR2 are MNHEY and SMNVEV (reference sequence). The CDR3 totals 13 residues. In nucleotides, the CDR3 is TGTGCCAGCCAGGACAGGGAGAGGTCACCCCTCCACTTT. Amino acid sequence: CASQDRERSPLHF.

V usage is TRBV9 and J usage is TRBJ2-7, with 9 bases identical to TRBD2. Germline V gene data show CDR1 as SGDLS and CDR2 as YYNGEE. V lost 3 bases and J lost 1; bases outside the gene matches: 5. This CDR3 comprises 15 residues. CDR3 amino acids: CASSGLAGFSYEQYF. CDR3 coding DNA: TGTGCCAGCAGCGGCCTAGCGGGGTTTTCCTACGAGCAGTACTTC.

CDR3 amino acids: CASSPATGDNSPLHF. The CDR3 DNA follows: TGTGCCAGCAGCCCCGCTACAGGGGACAATTCACCCCTCCACTTT. This sequence joins TRBV5-4 and TRBJ1-6; TRBD1 matches 7 bases. After removal of 4 bases from V and 7 bases from J, the junction contained 8 bases not matched to a gene. The CDR3 runs 15 residues. The germline V gene encodes CDR1 SGHNT and CDR2 YYREEE (reference sequence).

The V call is TRBV7-3, the J call TRBJ2-2; the D is unclear. This CDR3 contains 15 residues. Germline CDR1 and CDR2: SGHTA and FQGTGA. Trimming pared 6 bases from V and 0 bases from J, leaving 11 bases between. CDR3 sequence (DNA): TGTGCCAGCAGTTTGGGCAGCGCGAACACCGGGGAGCTGTTTTTT. This codes for CASSLGSANTGELFF.

The chain links TRBV18 to TRBJ2-1, with D perhaps TRBD1 (6 bases). CDR3 length: 13 amino acids. Germline values: CDR1 KGHSH, CDR2 LQKENI. Trimming pared 4 bases from V and 6 bases from J, leaving 10 bases between. DNA for the CDR3: TGTGCCAGCTCACTCGACAGGACCAATGAGCAGTTCTTC. This sequence encodes CASSLDRTNEQFF.

This clone was seen a single time. This chain links TRBV19 with TRBJ2-2, with D tentatively TRBD2 (5 bases). There are 16 residues in the CDR3. Germline V CDR1 and CDR2: LNHDA, SQIVND (reference sequence). V lost 5 bases to trimming and J lost 0 bases, with 13 bases between them. In DNA form, the CDR3 reads TGTGCCAGTAGTCTTCGGGCGACTACGAACACCGGGGAGCTGTTTTTT. It translates to CASSLRATTNTGELFF.

The chain uses TRBV2 and TRBJ2-3; the match to TRBD1 covers 8 bases. In germline, CDR1 is SNHLY, CDR2 FYNNEI. V trimming: 6 bases; J trimming: 4 bases; junction bases outside the gene matches: 9. This CDR3 is 15 amino acids long. The CDR3 spells CASRATGVAADTQYF. In DNA form, the CDR3 reads TGTGCCAGCAGAGCGACAGGGGTAGCCGCAGATACGCAGTATTTT.

The chain recombines TRBV21-1 with TRBJ1-5. TRBV21-1 counts as a pseudogene. This CDR3 spans 17 amino acids. CDR3 nucleotides: TGTGCCAGCAGTTCAGGGGAGGGACGGAGATTCAATCAGCCCCAGCATTTT. Protein sequence: CASSSGEGRRFNQPQHF.

The J gene is TRBJ1-2, the V gene TRBV28; 7 positions agree with TRBD1. The CDR3 covers 15 residues. J gave up 2 bases and V 6 bases, and 9 bases lay outside the gene matches. The germline V gene has CDR1 MDHEN and CDR2 SYDVKM. The CDR3 loop is CASSLGQLINYGYTF. CDR3 in DNA: TGTGCCAGCAGCCTGGGACAGCTTATCAACTATGGCTACACCTTC.

V and J are TRBV6-4 and TRBJ1-6; D is perhaps TRBD1 (5 bases). Germline-derived CDR1 and CDR2 are MRHNA and SNTAGT. CDR3 size: 15 residues. Deletions cut 4 bases from V and 8 bases from J, with 15 bases between. CDR3 coding DNA: TGTGCCAGCAGTGGCGGGGGAGGAGGAGATTCACCCCTCCACTTT. Protein: CASSGGGGGDSPLHF.

The chain is built from TRBV7-2 and TRBJ2-7; TRBD2 matches 12 bases. This CDR3 region has 16 residues. Germline trimming cut 2 bases from V and 5 bases from J; bases unmatched to any gene: 7. The germline gives CDR1 SGHTA, CDR2 FQGNSA. CDR3 in DNA: TGTGCCAGCAGCTTACGACTAGCGGGAGAAATCGACGAGCAGTACTTC. Protein sequence: CASSLRLAGEIDEQYF.

J is TRBJ2-2 and V is TRBV28, with TRBD2 matching 10 bases. Per germline, CDR1 MDHEN and CDR2 SYDVKM. With V trimmed by 1 base and J by 3 bases, 5 bases remained unmatched. This CDR3 has 17 residues. CDR3 in DNA: TGTGCCAGCAGTTTATATCTAGCGGGAGAGTACACCGGGGAGCTGTTTTTT. Its protein product is CASSLYLAGEYTGELFF.

The J gene is TRBJ2-2, the V gene TRBV4-2, with D maybe TRBD1 (5 bases). The CDR3 extends over 15 amino acids. In germline, CDR1 is LGHNA, CDR2 YNFKEQ. V shed 0 bases and J shed 3 bases, with 8 bases lying between them. The CDR3 sequence: CASSQEAGYTGELFF. The CDR3 DNA sequence: TGTGCCAGCAGCCAAGAGGCAGGGTACACCGGGGAGCTGTTTTTT.

This chain joins TRBV2 and TRBJ1-3; TRBD1 is a possible D gene (5 bases). Germline V gene lookup returns CDR1 SNHLY and CDR2 FYNNEI. The germline V and J ends were trimmed by 6 bases and 4 bases, with 13 bases remaining between them. The CDR3 sequence is 14 residues long. CDR3 amino acids: CASSTGTLGNTIYF. The CDR3 DNA sequence: TGTGCCAGCAGCACCGGGACGTTAGGAAACACCATATATTTT.

This chain uses TRBV28 with TRBJ1-1; D ambiguous. The CDR3 spans 12 residues. Germline V lookup: CDR1 MDHEN, CDR2 SYDVKM. V lost 10 bases to trimming and J lost 10 bases, with 19 bases between them. CDR3 nucleotides: TGTGCCACCTTAAAGGACGGCAGCGGAGCTTTCTTT. It codes for CATLKDGSGAFF.

V is TRBV2 and J is TRBJ2-5; D is ambiguous. CDR3 size: 15 residues. V lost 1 base and J 6 bases, leaving 15 bases between the germline ends. Germline V gene lookup returns CDR1 SNHLY and CDR2 FYNNEI. The CDR3 nucleotides are TGTGCCAGCAGTGAAGTTGGGCACGAGAGGAAGACCCAGTACTTC. It encodes CASSEVGHERKTQYF.

In this sample, this clone turned up once. V is TRBV4-1 and J is TRBJ2-3; D is undetermined. Germline V CDR1 and CDR2: MGHRA, YSYEKL. The V end lost 0 bases, the J end lost 7 bases, and 8 bases lay between the germline ends. The CDR3 totals 13 residues. CDR3: CASSQELGNTQYF. CDR3 sequence (DNA): TGCGCCAGCAGCCAAGAACTGGGGAATACGCAGTATTTT.

This chain uses TRBV6-5 with TRBJ1-1; a possible D gene is TRBD1 (6 bases). Trimming pared 0 bases from V and 11 bases from J, leaving 16 bases between. Germline V gene lookup returns CDR1 MNHEY and CDR2 SVGAGI. The CDR3 length is 14 residues. DNA of the CDR3: TGTGCCAGCAGTTACTCGAGGGGGGCGGGATGGGCTTTCTTT. Residues: CASSYSRGAGWAFF.

The V call is TRBV28, the J call TRBJ1-4; tentatively, D is TRBD1 (5 bases). The V and J ends lost 5 bases and 7 bases respectively, with 20 bases between them. Germline lookup yields CDR1 MDHEN and CDR2 SYDVKM. This CDR3 has 16 residues. The CDR3 protein is CASSPGVGVRGEKLFF. The DNA of the CDR3 is TGTGCCAGCAGTCCCGGAGTAGGGGTAAGGGGTGAAAAACTGTTTTTT. Full variable domain (missing parts from reference TRBV28 and TRBJ1-4): DVKVTQSSRYLVKRTGEKVFLECVQDMDHENMFWYRQDPGLGLRLIYFSYDVKMKEKGDIPEGYSVSREKKERFSLILESASTNQTSMYLCASSPGVGVRGEKLFFGSGTQLSVL.

This clone appeared once. The J gene is TRBJ1-4, the V gene TRBV7-9; 7 positions agree with TRBD1. CDR3 length equals 15 residues. J gave up 4 bases and V 7 bases, and 9 bases lay outside the gene matches. Germline values: CDR1 SEHNR, CDR2 FQNEAQ (reference sequence). In nucleotides, the CDR3 is TGTGCCAGCATCCCGGGGGGACAGAGTAATGAAAAACTGTTTTTT. Amino acid sequence: CASIPGGQSNEKLFF.

The genes are TRBV7-6 and TRBJ1-4; D is possibly TRBD1 (5 bases). Trimming removed 2 bases at V and 3 bases at J, with 10 bases between. The germline CDR1 and CDR2 sequences are SGHVS and FNYEAQ. CDR3 length: 15 residues. The CDR3 DNA reads as TGTGCCAGCAGCTTAAGACAGCCCTCTAATGAAAAACTGTTTTTT. This encodes CASSLRQPSNEKLFF.

The V gene is TRBV28, the J gene TRBJ2-1; D not resolved. This CDR3 is 14 amino acids long. Trimming removed 2 bases from V and 2 bases from J, with 7 bases in between. Germline V gene data show CDR1 as MDHEN and CDR2 as SYDVKM. CDR3: CASSLAVTYNEQFF. The CDR3 nucleotides are TGTGCCAGCAGTTTAGCGGTTACCTACAATGAGCAGTTCTTC.

Written as DNA, the CDR3 is TGTGCCAGCAGCCAAGATCGAGGAGTAGTCTACTACGAGCAGTACTTC. It codes for CASSQDRGVVYYEQYF. The chain joins TRBV14 to TRBJ2-7; D call uncertain. Trimming shortened V by 0 bases and J by 3 bases, and 15 bases separated the two germline ends. The CDR3 totals 16 residues. Germline lookup yields CDR1 SGHDN and CDR2 FVKESK.

The count of this clone is one. In DNA, the CDR3 is TGTGCCAGCAGCTCACGGTCCTACGGAGGGAATGAGCAGTTCTTC. This gives the protein CASSSRSYGGNEQFF. This chain connects TRBV13 to TRBJ2-1; D might be TRBD2 (6 bases). Germline CDR1 reads PRHDT; CDR2 reads FYEKMQ (reference sequence). The CDR3 consists of 15 residues. Deletions cut 4 bases from V and 7 bases from J, with 17 bases between.

The CDR3 nucleotides read TGTGCCACCAGTGAGGCGACAGGGGGAGGAGACAATCAGCCCCAGCATTTT. Translation: CATSEATGGGDNQPQHF. This chain links TRBV24-1 with TRBJ1-5; the match to TRBD1 covers 9 bases. The CDR3 covers 17 residues. The V gene's germline CDR1 is KGHDR and CDR2 SFDVKD. Trimming cost V 4 bases and J 3 bases; bases outside gene matches: 9.

V usage is TRBV5-4 and J usage is TRBJ1-6, with 9 bases that match TRBD1. CDR3 length: 13 amino acids. Per germline, CDR1 SGHNT and CDR2 YYREEE (reference sequence). With 4 bases clipped from V and 10 bases from J, the junction kept 3 bases outside the gene matches. The CDR3 region has the DNA TGTGCCAGCAGCCTGGACAGGGGATCACCCCTCCACTTT. Its protein is CASSLDRGSPLHF.